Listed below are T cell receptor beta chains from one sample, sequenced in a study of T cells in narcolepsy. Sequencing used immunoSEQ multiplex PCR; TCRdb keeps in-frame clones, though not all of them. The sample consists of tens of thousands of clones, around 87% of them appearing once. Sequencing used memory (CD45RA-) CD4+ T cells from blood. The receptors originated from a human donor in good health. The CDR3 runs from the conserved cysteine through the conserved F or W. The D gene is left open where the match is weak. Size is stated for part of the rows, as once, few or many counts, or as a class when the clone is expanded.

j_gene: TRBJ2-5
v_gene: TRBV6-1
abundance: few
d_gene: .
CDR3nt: TGTGCCAGCAGTGAAGGGTCACAGGGTGTGGAGACCCAGTACTTC
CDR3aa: CASSEGSQGVETQYF

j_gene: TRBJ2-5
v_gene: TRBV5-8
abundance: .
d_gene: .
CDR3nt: TGTGCCAGCACCCCTGGACAGACCCAGTACTTC
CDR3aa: CASTPGQTQYF

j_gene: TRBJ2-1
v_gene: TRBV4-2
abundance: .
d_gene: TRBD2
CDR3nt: TGTGCCAGCAGCCAAGATAGTTCGGCTAGCGGGAGTATCAATGAGCAGTTCTTC
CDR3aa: CASSQDSSASGSINEQFF

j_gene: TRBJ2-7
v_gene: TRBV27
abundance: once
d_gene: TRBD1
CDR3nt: TGTGCCAGCAGTCTTAGACAGGGAGCCTACGAGCAGTACTTC
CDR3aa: CASSLRQGAYEQYF

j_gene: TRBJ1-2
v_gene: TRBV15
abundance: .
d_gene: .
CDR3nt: TGTGCCACCAGCAGAGGGGAGGGGAGCTATGGCTACACCTTC
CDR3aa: CATSRGEGSYGYTF

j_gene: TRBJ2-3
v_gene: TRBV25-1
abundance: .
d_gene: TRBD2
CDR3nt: TGTGCCAGCAGTGAATATCGCGGCGGGAGCGTAGATACGCAGTATTTT
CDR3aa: CASSEYRGGSVDTQYF

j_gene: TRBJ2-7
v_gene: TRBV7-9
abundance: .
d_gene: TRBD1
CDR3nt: TGTGCCACCGACGGGACAGGGATGGGAGAGCAGTACTTC
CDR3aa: CATDGTGMGEQYF

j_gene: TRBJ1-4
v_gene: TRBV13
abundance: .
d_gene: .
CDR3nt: TGTGCCAGCAGCTTCACGACCGGCAAACTCAATGAAAAACTGTTTTTT
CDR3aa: CASSFTTGKLNEKLFF

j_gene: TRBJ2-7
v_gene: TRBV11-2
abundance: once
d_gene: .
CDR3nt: TGTGCCAGCAGGTCCTTACGGATTTACGAGCAGTACTTC
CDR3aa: CASRSLRIYEQYF

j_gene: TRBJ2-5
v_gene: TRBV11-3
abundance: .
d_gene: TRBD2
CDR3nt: TGTGCCAGCAGCTTGAATAGCGGGTACGGAGAGACCCAGTACTTC
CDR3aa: CASSLNSGYGETQYF

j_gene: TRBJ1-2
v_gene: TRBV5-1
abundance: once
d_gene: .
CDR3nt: TGCGCCAGCAGCCACGCGGGGCAGGGGCGTAACTATGGCTACACCTTC
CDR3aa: CASSHAGQGRNYGYTF

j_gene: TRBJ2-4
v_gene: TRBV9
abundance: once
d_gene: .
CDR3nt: TGTGCCAGCAGCGTAGGTCCGGGCGAACAAAACATTCAGTACTTC
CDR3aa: CASSVGPGEQNIQYF

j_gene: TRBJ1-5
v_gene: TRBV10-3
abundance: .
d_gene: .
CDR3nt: TGTGCCATCAGTGAGGGGAATAGCAATCAGCCCCAGCATTTT
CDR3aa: CAISEGNSNQPQHF

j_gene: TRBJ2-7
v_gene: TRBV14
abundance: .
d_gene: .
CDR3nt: TGTGCCAGCAGCCTCCGGACCCCCACGGAGGGGGACGAGCAGTACTTC
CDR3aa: CASSLRTPTEGDEQYF

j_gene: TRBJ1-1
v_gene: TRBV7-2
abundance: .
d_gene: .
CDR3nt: TGTGCCAGCAGCTTAGCAGGGGGATTTGATTACACTGAAGCTTTCTTT
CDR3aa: CASSLAGGFDYTEAFF

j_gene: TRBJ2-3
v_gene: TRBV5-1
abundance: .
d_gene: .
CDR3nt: TGCGCCAGCAGACCCGACATGGCTAGCACAGATACGCAGTATTTT
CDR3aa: CASRPDMASTDTQYF

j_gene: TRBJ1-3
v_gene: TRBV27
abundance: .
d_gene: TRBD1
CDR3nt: TGTGCCAGCAGTTCCTCGGCAGGGGGAGACTCTGGAAACACCATATATTTT
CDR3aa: CASSSSAGGDSGNTIYF

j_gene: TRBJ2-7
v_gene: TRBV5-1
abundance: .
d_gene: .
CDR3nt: TGCGCCAGCAGCTTGGAGGTGGCCCCCTACGAGCAGTACTTC
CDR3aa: CASSLEVAPYEQYF

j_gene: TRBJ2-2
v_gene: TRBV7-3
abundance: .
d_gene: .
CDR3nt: TGTGCCAGCAGTCTCTACGGGGTGAACACCGGGGAGCTGTTTTTT
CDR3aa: CASSLYGVNTGELFF

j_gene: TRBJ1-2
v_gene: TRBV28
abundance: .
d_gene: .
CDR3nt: TGTGCCAGCAGATGGACGGACTATGGCTACACCTTC
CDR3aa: CASRWTDYGYTF